The source of this T cell receptor (beta chain) is a study of blood T cell repertoires in COVID-19. Turning to the study itself: Acute-phase and convalescent COVID-19 samples originated in the United States, Italy and Spain. In each case, the material was cDNA or gDNA derived from T cells, B-cell-depleted T cells, or PBMCs.

V dropped 0 bases and J dropped 2 bases, with 8 bases sitting between them. CDR3 length: 14 residues. The germline CDR1 and CDR2 sequences are SGHNT and YYREEE (reference sequence). The protocol was immunoSEQ multiplex PCR, while the TCRdb copy is restricted to in-frame clones and leaves out a portion. The sample lists under 65,000 clones, 75% to 95% occurring once. The origin of this receptor is a man aged 80 or over with acute or convalescent COVID-19. V usage is TRBV5-4 and J usage is TRBJ1-2; D is uncertain. Material for sequencing was peripheral blood. CDR3 sequence (DNA): TGTGCCAGCAGCTTGGGTCAGGAAAACTATGGCTACACCTTC. As protein: CASSLGQENYGYTF.